This record covers a single TCR beta chain. The antigen remains undetermined. The data were obtained in a study of cytomegalovirus exposure and HLA in healthy donors. Whole-study results and caveats: A later analysis associated 16,000 or so TCR beta sequences with HLA alleles at a 0.05 false discovery rate. TCR association rates varied by HLA locus in a later analysis, with DRB1 highest and HLA-C lowest. Accounts indicate the classifier identified cytomegalovirus status with strong specificity and sensitivity.

This CDR3 comprises 17 residues. Looked up from germline, CDR1 is LGHNA and CDR2 is YSLEER. The J segment lost 4 bases and the V segment lost 4 bases, leaving 12 bases of the junction unmatched. Primers: 60 Vbeta forward and 13 Jbeta reverse. The repertoire was sequenced with immunoSEQ multiplex PCR; TCRdb's copy has only in-frame clones and lacks some. The sample comprises under 200,000 clones, about 82% of which are singletons, and 7% rests with the top ten. Sequences were obtained from PBMCs. This chain connects TRBV4-3 to TRBJ2-2; TRBD1 matches at 7 bases. This receptor was obtained from a woman between 25 and 40 years old in good health and CMV-seropositive. The CDR3 here is CASSRHHTGATTGELFF. The DNA for the CDR3 is TGCGCCAGCAGCCGACACCACACAGGGGCCACCACCGGGGAGCTGTTTTTT.